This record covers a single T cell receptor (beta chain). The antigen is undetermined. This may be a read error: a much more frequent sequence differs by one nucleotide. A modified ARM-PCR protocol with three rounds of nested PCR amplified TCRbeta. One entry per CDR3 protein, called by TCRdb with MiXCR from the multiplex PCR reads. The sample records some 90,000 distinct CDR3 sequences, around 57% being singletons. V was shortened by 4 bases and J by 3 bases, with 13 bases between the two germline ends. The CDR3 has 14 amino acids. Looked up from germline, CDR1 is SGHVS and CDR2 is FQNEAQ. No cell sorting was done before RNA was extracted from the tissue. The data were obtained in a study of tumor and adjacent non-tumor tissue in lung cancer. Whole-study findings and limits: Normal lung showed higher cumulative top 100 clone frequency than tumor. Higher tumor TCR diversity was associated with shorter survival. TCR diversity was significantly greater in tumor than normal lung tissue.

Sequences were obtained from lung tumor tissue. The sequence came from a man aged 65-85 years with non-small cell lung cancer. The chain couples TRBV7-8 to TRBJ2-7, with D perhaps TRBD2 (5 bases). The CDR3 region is CASSSAGGGYEQYF. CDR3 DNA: TGTGCCAGCAGCTCGGCAGGAGGTGGCTACGAGCAGTACTTC.